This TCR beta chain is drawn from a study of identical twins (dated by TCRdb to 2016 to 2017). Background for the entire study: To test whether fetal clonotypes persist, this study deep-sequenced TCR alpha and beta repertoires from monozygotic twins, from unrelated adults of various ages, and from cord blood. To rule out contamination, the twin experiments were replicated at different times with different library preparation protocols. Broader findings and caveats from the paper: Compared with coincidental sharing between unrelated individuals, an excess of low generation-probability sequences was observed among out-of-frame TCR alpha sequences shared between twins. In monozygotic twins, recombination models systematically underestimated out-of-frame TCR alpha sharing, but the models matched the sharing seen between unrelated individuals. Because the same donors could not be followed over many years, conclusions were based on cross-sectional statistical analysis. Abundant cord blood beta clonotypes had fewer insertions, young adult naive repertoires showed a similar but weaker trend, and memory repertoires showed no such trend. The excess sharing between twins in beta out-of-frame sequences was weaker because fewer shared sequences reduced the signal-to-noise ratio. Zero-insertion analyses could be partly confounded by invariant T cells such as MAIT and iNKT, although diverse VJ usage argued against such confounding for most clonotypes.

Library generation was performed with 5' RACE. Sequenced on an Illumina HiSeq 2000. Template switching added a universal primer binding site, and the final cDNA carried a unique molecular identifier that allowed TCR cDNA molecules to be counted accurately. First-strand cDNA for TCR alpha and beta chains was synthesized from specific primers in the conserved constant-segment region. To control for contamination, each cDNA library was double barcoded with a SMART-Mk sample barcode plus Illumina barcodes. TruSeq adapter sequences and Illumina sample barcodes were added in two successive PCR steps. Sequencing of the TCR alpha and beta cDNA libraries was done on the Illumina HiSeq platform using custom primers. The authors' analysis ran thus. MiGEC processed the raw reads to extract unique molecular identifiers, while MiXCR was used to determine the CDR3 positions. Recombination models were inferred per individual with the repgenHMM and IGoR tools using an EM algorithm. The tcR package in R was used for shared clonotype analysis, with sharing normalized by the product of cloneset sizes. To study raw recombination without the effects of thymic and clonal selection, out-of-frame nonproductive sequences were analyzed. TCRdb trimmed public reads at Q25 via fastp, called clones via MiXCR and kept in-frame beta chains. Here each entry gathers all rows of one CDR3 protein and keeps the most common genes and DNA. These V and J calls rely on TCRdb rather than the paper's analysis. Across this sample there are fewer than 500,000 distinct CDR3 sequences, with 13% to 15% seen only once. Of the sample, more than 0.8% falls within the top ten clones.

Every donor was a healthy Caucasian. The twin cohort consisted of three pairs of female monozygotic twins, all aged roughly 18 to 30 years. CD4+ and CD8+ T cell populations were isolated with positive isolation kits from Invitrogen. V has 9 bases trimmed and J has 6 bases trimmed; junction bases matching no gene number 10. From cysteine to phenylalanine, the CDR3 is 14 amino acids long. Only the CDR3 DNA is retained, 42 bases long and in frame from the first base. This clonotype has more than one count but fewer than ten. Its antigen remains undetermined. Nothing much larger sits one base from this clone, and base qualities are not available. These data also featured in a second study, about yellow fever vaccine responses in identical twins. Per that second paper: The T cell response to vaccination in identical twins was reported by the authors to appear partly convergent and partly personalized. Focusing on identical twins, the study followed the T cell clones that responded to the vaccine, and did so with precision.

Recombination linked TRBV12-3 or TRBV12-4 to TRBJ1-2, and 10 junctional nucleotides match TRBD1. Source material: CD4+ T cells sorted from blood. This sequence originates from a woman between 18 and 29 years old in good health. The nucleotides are TGTGCCAGTTCGTTCAAGGACAGGGGGAATGGCTACACCTTC. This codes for CASSFKDRGNGYTF.